These T cell receptor beta chains were read from a single sample in a study of blood T cell repertoires in COVID-19. Assay: immunoSEQ multiplex PCR; the TCRdb copy retains only in-frame clones and omits some. The sample has about 230,000 clones, about four fifths seen once. The source material was peripheral blood. Receptor source: a man aged 40-50 years with active or convalescent COVID-19. Each CDR3 is given without its conserved first and last residue.

TRBJ2-3 TRBV5-1 ASTKQTGGTDTQY
TRBJ2-7 TRBV24-1 ATSAPEKGSYEQY
TRBJ2-5 TRBV7-2 ASSFSASGRARETQY
TRBJ1-3 TRBV19 ASSSPQGAGNTIY
TRBJ1-6 TRBV7-8 ASSLWDSNSPLH
TRBJ2-2 TRBV5-1 ASTIQGTTNTGELF
TRBJ2-2 TRBV5-1 ASTDESTGANTGELF
TRBJ2-2 TRBV4-1 ASSQLRLANTGELF
TRBJ2-3 TRBV7-2 ASSSAGGRTDTQY
TRBJ2-7 TRBV9 ASSPAQGYEQY
TRBJ1-2 TRBV6-5 ASSSRGGSGYT
TRBJ2-2 TRBV18 ASSPLGTGVYTGELF
TRBJ1-5 TRBV11-2 ASSLAGDQPQH
TRBJ1-2 TRBV6-5 ASKSRGTENYGYT
TRBJ2-1 TRBV4-2 ASSSPDRGHEQF
TRBJ2-5 TRBV5-1 ASSLGGSSQETQY
TRBJ1-1 TRBV29-1 SVRQQGTEAF
TRBJ2-6 TRBV10-2 ASTLGQGAGGANVLT
TRBJ1-4 TRBV5-4 ASSLGGGTTNEKLF
TRBJ1-2 TRBV11-1 ASSSSPENYGYT
TRBJ1-1 TRBV29-1 SVKQGGIDTEAF
TRBJ2-2 TRBV5-4 ASSPWTGRELF
TRBJ2-1 TRBV10-1 ASRMVCSGQGFHEQF
TRBJ2-1 TRBV7-2 ASSPRLTYEQF
TRBJ1-1 TRBV6-5 ASSYGRGEAF
TRBJ1-4 TRBV2 ASRQGSINEKLF
TRBJ2-4 TRBV30 AWSRENIQY
TRBJ1-4 TRBV5-1 ASSLGRRGNEKLF
TRBJ1-6 TRBV15 ATSREAQGNSPLH
TRBJ1-4 TRBV30 AWSVKRVTRSSSNEKLF
TRBJ1-5 TRBV28 ASSSPTGFSGNQPQH
TRBJ1-1 TRBV10-3 AINDADRGYTEAF
TRBJ2-7 TRBV12-5 ASGLGYGGSYEQY
TRBJ1-2 TRBV28 ASSPHGRDSF
TRBJ2-7 TRBV29-1 SVGGQGHYEQY